This T cell receptor beta chain derives from a study of T-cell memory formation after mild COVID-19. TCRdb reprocessed the 5' RACE reads with MiXCR, giving one entry per CDR3 protein. Of about 360,000 distinct CDR3 sequences listed, approximately 15% are singletons. The sample comprised PBMCs or a T cell subset sorted from them (not recorded which). This clonotype was obtained from a man younger than 35 who had mild COVID-19 (a few samples of this study predate the infection). Cell type and time point are not known.

CDR3 residues: CARGADPGDNEQFF. The CDR3 DNA sequence: TGTGCCAGGGGGGCGGACCCGGGGGACAATGAGCAGTTCTTC. The genes are TRBV19 and TRBJ2-1, with D perhaps matching TRBD1 or TRBD2 (6 bases each). The V gene's germline CDR1 is LNHDA and CDR2 SQIVND (reference sequence). The germline V and J ends were trimmed by 9 bases and 5 bases, with 17 bases remaining between them. The CDR3 consists of 14 residues.